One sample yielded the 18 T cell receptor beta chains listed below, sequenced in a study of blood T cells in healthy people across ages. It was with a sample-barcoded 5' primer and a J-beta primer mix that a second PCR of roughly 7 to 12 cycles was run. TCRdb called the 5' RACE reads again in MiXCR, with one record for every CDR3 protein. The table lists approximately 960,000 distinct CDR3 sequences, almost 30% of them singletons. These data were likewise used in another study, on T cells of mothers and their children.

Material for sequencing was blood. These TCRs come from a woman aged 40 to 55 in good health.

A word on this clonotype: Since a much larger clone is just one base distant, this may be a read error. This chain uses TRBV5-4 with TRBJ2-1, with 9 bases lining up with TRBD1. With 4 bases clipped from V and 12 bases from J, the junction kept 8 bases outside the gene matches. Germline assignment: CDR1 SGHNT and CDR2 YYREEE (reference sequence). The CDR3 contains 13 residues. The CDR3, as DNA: TGTGCCAGCAGCCGGACAGGGGACCATGGGCAGTTCTTC. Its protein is CASSRTGDHGQFF.

The CDR3 sequence: CSARSLSEETQYF. The DNA for the CDR3 is TGCAGTGCTAGGTCGCTATCCGAAGAGACCCAGTACTTC. The chain carries TRBV20-1 and TRBJ2-5; D gene uncertain. The V end lost 3 bases, the J end lost 3 bases, and 11 bases lay between the germline ends. The CDR3 consists of 13 residues. Germline V CDR1 and CDR2: DFQATT, SNEGSKA (reference sequence).

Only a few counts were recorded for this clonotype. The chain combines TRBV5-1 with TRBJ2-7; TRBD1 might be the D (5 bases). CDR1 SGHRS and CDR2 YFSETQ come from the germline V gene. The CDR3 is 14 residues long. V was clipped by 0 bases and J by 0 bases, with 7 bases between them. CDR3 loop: CASSLETVSYEQYF. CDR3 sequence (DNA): TGCGCCAGCAGCTTGGAGACAGTCTCCTACGAGCAGTACTTC.

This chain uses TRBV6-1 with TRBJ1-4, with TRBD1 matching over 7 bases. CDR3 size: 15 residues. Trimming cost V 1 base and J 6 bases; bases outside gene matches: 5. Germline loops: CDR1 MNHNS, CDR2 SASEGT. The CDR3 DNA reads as TGTGCCAGCAGTGAAGAGGGACAGTATGATGAAAAACTGTTTTTT. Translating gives CASSEEGQYDEKLFF.

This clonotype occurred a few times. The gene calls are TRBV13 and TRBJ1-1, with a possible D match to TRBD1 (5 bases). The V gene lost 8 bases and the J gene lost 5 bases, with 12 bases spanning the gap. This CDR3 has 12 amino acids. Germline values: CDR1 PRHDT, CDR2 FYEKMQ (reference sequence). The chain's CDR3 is CASGQGWTEAFF. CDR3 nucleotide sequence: TGTGCCAGCGGGCAGGGATGGACTGAAGCTTTCTTT.

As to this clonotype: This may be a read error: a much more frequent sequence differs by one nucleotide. As DNA, the CDR3 is TGTGCCAGCAGTCCCTCGGTGGGACCTTCCGGAGGGAATGAGCAGTACTTC. Residues: CASSPSVGPSGGNEQYF. The chain joins TRBV28 to TRBJ2-7; TRBD2 is a possible D gene (6 bases). V lost 5 bases to trimming and J lost 7 bases, with 27 bases between them. Germline V gene lookup returns CDR1 MDHEN and CDR2 SYDVKM. This CDR3 comprises 17 residues.

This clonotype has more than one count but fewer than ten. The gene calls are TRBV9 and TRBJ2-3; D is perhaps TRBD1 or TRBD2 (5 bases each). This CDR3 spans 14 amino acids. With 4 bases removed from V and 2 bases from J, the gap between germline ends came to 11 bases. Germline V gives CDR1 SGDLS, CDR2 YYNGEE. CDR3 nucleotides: TGTGCCAGCAGCCCGGGGCGCGTCACAGATACGCAGTATTTT. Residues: CASSPGRVTDTQYF.

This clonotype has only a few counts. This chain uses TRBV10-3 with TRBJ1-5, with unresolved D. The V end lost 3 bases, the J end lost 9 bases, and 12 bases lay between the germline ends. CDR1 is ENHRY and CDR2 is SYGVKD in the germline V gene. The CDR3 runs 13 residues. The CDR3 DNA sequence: TGTGCCATCAGTGAAGGAACGGGTAGGCCCCAGCATTTT. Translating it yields CAISEGTGRPQHF.

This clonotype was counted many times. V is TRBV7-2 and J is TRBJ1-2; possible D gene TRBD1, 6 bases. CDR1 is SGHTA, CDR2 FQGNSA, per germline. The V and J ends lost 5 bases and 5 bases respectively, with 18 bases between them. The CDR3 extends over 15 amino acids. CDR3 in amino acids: CASSENRIGGYGYTF. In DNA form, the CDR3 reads TGTGCCAGCAGCGAAAACAGGATAGGGGGATATGGCTACACCTTC.

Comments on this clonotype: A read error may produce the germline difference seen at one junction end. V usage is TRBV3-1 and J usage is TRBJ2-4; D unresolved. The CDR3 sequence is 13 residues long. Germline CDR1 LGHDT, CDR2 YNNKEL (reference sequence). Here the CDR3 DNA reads TGTGCCAGCAGCCAAGATGTCCAAAACATTCGGTACTTC. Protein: CASSQDVQNIRYF.

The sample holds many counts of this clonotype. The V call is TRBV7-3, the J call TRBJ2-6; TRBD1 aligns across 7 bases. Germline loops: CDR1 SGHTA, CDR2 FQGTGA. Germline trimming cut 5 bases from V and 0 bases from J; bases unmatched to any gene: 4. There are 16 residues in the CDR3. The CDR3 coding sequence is TGTGCCAGCAGCCTTGAGGGGGCCTCTGGGGCCAACGTCCTGACTTTC. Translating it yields CASSLEGASGANVLTF.

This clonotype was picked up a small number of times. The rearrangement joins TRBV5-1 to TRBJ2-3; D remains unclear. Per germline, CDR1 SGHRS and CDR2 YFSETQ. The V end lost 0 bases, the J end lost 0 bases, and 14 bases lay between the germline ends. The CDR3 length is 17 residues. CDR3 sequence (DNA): TGCGCCAGCAGCTTGGAAGCCCGCGCGCTGAGCACAGATACGCAGTATTTT. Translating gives CASSLEARALSTDTQYF.

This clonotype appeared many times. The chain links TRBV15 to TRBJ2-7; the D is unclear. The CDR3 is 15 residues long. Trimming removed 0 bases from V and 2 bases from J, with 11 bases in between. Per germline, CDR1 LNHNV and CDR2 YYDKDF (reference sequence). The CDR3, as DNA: TGTGCCACCAGCAGAGATCCAAGCGTCCCCTACGAGCAGTACTTC. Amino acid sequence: CATSRDPSVPYEQYF.

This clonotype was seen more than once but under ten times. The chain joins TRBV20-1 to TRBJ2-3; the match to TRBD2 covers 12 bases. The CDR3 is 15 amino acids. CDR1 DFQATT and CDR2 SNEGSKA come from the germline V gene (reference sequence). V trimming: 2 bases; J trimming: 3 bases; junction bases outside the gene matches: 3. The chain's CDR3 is CSARLGTSGTDTQYF. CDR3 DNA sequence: TGCAGTGCTAGACTCGGGACTAGCGGGACAGATACGCAGTATTTT.

The CDR3 here is CASSLTSGGAHEQYF. The CDR3 DNA reads as TGCGCCAGCAGCTTGACTAGCGGGGGGGCCCACGAGCAGTACTTC. The chain joins TRBV5-1 to TRBJ2-7; 13 bases agree with TRBD2. With V trimmed by 1 base and J by 5 bases, 3 bases remained unmatched. The CDR3 consists of 15 residues. Germline assignment: CDR1 SGHRS and CDR2 YFSETQ.

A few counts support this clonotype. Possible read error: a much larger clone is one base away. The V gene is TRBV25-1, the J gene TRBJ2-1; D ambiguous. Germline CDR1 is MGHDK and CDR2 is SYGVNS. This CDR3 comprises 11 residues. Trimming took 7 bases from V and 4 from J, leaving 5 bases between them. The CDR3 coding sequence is TGTGCCAGCACCCGGTACAATGAGCAGTTCTTC. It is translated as CASTRYNEQFF.

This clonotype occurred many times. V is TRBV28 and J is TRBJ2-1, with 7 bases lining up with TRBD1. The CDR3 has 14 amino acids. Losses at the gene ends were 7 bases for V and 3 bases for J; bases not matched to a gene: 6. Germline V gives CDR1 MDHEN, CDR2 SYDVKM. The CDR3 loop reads CASTGQVYYNEQFF. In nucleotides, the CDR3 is TGTGCCAGCACCGGACAGGTGTACTACAATGAGCAGTTCTTC.

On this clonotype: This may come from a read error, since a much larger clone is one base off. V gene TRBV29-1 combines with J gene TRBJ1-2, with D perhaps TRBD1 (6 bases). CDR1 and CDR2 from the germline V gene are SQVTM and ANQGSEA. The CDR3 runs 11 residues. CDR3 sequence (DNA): TGCGGCGTAGCAGGGGAGCGGGGCTACACCTTC. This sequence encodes CGVAGERGYTF.